Included here is one T cell receptor (beta chain) sequence, with context. The antigen is unknown. Sequencing was performed with immunoSEQ multiplex PCR; in TCRdb, only in-frame clones are kept and a portion is missing. This sample carries some 4,600 clones, 87% of them seen once, and the ten largest clones take 3% to 4%. Histologic diagnosis was independently verified by two lung pathologists. The source of the sample is a study of immune evolution from preneoplasia to lung adenocarcinoma. The overall study: HLA loss of heterozygosity: about 7% AIS, around 16% MIA, roughly 30% ADC, none AAH. Study results and caveats: From normal lung to invasive adenocarcinoma, top clone frequencies appeared to decrease. Compared with EGFR-mutant or double wild-type lesions, KRAS-mutant nodules were more clonal.

Germline-derived CDR1 and CDR2 are SGDLS and YYNGEE. V lost 4 bases to trimming and J lost 10 bases, with 18 bases between them. The CDR3 covers 14 residues. Sequenced sample: FFPE invasive lung adenocarcinoma tissue. The chain joins TRBV9 to TRBJ1-3, with D uncertain. The origin of this receptor is a person aged 45-60 years with lung adenocarcinoma. For the CDR3, the DNA is TGTGCCAGCAGCACCGGACGGTGGTCGGATACCATATATTTT. It is translated as CASSTGRWSDTIYF.